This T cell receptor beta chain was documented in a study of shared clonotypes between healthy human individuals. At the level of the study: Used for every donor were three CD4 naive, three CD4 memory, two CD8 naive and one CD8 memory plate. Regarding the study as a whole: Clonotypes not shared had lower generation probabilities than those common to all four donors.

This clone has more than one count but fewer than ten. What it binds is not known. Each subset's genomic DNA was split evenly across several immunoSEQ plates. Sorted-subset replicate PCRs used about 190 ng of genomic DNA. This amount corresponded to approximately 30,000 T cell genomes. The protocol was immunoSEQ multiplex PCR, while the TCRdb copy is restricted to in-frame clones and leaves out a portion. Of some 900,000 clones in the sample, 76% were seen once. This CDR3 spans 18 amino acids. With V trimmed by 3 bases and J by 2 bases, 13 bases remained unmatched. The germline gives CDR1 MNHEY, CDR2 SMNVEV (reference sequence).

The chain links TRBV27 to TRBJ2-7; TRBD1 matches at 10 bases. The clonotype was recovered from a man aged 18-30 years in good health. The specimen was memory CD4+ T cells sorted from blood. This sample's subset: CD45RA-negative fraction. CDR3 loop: CASSLRTGGLRTAYEQYF. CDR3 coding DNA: TGTGCCAGCAGTTTGAGGACAGGGGGTTTAAGGACTGCCTACGAGCAGTACTTC.